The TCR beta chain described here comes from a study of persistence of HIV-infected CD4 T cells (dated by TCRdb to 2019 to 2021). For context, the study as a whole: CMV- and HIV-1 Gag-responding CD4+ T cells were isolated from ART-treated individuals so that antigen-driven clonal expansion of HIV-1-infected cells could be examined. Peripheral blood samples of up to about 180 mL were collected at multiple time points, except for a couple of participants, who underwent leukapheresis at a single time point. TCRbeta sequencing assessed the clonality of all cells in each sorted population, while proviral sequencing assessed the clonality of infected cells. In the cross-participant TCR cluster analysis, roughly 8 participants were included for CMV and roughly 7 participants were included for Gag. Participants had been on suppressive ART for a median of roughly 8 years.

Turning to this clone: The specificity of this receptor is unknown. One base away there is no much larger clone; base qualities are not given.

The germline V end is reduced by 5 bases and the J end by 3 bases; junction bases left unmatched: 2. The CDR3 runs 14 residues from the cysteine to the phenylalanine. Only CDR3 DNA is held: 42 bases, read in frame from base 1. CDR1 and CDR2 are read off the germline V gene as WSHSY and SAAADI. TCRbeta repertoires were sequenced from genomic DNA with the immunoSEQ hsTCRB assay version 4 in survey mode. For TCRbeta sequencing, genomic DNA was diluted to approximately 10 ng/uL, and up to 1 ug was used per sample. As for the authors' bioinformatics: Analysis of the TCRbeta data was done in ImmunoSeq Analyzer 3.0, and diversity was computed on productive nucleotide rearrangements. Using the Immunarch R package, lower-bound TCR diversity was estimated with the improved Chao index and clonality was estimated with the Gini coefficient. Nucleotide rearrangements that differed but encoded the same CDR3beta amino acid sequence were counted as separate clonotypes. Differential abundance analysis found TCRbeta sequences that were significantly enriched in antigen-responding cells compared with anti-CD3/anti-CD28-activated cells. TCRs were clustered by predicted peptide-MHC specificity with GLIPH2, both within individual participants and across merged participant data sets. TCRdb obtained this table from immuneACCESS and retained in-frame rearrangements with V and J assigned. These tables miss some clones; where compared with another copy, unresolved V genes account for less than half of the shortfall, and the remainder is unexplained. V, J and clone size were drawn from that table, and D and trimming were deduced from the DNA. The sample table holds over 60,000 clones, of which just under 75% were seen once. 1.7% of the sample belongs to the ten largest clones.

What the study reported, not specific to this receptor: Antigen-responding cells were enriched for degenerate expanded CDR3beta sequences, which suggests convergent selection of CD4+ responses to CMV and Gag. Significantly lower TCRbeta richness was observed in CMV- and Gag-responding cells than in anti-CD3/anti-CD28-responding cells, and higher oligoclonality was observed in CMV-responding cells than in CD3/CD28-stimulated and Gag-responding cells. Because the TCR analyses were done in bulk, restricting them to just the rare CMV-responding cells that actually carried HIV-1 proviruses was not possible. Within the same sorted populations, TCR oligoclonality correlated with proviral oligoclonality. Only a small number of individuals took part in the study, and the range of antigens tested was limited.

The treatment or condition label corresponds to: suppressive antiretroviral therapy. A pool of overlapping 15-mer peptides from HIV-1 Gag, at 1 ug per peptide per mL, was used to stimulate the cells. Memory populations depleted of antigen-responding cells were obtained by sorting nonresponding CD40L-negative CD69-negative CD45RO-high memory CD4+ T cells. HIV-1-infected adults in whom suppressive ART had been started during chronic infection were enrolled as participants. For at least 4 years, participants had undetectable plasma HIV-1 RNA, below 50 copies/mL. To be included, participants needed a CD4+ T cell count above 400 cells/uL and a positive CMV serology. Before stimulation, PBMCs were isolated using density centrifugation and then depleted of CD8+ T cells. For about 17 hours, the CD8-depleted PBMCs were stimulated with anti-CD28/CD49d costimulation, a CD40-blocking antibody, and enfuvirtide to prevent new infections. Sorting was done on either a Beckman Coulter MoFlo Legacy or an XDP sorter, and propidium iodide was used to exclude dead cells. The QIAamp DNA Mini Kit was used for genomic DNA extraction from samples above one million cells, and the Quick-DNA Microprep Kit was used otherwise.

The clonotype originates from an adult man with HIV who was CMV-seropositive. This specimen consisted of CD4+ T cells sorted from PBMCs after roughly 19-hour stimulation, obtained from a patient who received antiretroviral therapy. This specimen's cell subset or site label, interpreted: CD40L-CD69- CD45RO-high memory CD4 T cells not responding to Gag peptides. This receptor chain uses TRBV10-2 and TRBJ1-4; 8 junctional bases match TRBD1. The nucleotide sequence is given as TGCGCCAGCAGTCCGACAGGGGCTAATGAAAAACTGTTTTTT. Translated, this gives CASSPTGANEKLFF.